The 24 T cell receptor beta chains reported below all come from one sample, sequenced in a study of memory CD4+ T cells and cytomegalovirus serostatus. Clones were read by immunoSEQ multiplex PCR, and TCRdb kept only the in-frame ones, dropping some. The sample contains fewer than 35,000 clones, about 76% of which appear only once. The sort gate was single viable CD3+CD4+CD8-CD45RO+ cells for memory CD4+ T cells. What was sequenced was memory CD4+ T cells from blood. These receptors all come from an adult in good health and CMV-seronegative.

This clone has a handful of counts. V is TRBV5-5 and J is TRBJ1-2; D perhaps matches TRBD1 (5 bases). Germline assignment: CDR1 SGHKS and CDR2 YYEKEE (reference sequence). This CDR3 has 13 amino acids. Trimming pared 0 bases from V and 6 bases from J, leaving 9 bases between. CDR3 residues: CASSLVTEDGYTF. The CDR3 DNA sequence: TGTGCCAGCAGCTTGGTGACAGAGGATGGCTACACCTTC.

V gene TRBV2 combines with J gene TRBJ1-3, with D possibly matching TRBD1 (5 bases). V gave up 0 bases and J gave up 0 bases, with 15 bases separating them. There are 18 residues in the CDR3. Germline values: CDR1 SNHLY, CDR2 FYNNEI. CDR3 sequence reads: CASSEALMGPSSGNTIYF. CDR3 nucleotide sequence: TGTGCCAGCAGTGAAGCGCTTATGGGACCGAGCTCTGGAAACACCATATATTTT.

This clone was counted a few times. The chain has TRBV10-2 and TRBJ2-1, with 9 bases aligning to TRBD1. The CDR3 has 15 residues. Germline CDR1 is WSHSY and CDR2 is SAAADI. The V gene end was trimmed by 6 bases and the J gene end by 7 bases; junction bases not matched to a gene: 10. The CDR3 protein is CASRGQGVSYNEQFF. The DNA for the CDR3 is TGCGCCAGCAGGGGACAGGGAGTATCGTATAATGAGCAGTTCTTC.

This chain uses TRBV6-1 with TRBJ2-7; TRBD1 matches at 7 bases. With V trimmed by 0 bases and J by 7 bases, 9 bases remained unmatched. CDR3 length equals 15 residues. Germline V gene data show CDR1 as MNHNS and CDR2 as SASEGT. This CDR3 is CASSEAQRGRGEQYF. The CDR3 nucleotides read TGTGCCAGCAGTGAAGCGCAACGGGGCAGGGGGGAGCAGTACTTC.

The chain is built from TRBV19 and TRBJ2-1; a weak D match, TRBD2 (7 bases). Germline V gene data show CDR1 as LNHDA and CDR2 as SQIVND (reference sequence). The V gene lost 4 bases and the J gene lost 7 bases, with 26 bases spanning the gap. The CDR3 is 18 residues long. The CDR3 sequence is CASSKVLGGGALRNEQFF. The CDR3 DNA reads as TGTGCCAGTAGTAAGGTACTAGGTGGGGGGGCCCTACGAAATGAGCAGTTCTTC.

The CDR3 sequence is CASSLGKGGSWEKLFF. CDR3 nucleotide sequence: TGTGCCAGCAGCCTGGGCAAGGGGGGTAGCTGGGAAAAACTGTTTTTT. The chain is built from TRBV7-8 and TRBJ1-4; perhaps TRBD1 as D (6 bases). From germline, CDR1 is SGHVS and CDR2 FQNEAQ. The CDR3 is 16 amino acids. The V and J ends lost 5 bases and 8 bases respectively, with 21 bases between them.

This rearrangement joins TRBV4-2 to TRBJ2-6, with 10 bases fitting TRBD1. The junction had 14 bases not matched to a gene; V was cut back by 4 bases and J by 2 bases. This CDR3 has 20 amino acids. CDR1 LGHNA and CDR2 YNFKEQ come from the germline V gene. The CDR3 spells CASSLRGAGTGVPGANVLTF. CDR3 sequence (DNA): TGTGCCAGCAGCCTAAGGGGAGCCGGGACAGGGGTGCCTGGGGCCAACGTCCTGACTTTC.

This chain joins TRBV6-9 and TRBJ2-5, with D hard to call. The ends were cut back, 3 bases at V and 1 base at J, with 12 bases in the middle. The germline gives CDR1 MNHGY, CDR2 SVAAGI. CDR3 length equals 15 residues. This CDR3 reads CASSYGVDRQETQYF. DNA of the CDR3: TGTGCCAGCAGTTACGGAGTTGACCGCCAAGAGACCCAGTACTTC.

The genes are TRBV6-5 and TRBJ2-1, with 8 nucleotides matching TRBD1. Germline V gene lookup returns CDR1 MNHEY and CDR2 SVGAGI. The CDR3 extends over 14 amino acids. V trimming: 6 bases; J trimming: 3 bases; junction bases outside the gene matches: 4. CDR3 sequence (DNA): TGTGCCAGCAGGCGGGACAGGATCTACAATGAGCAGTTCTTC. It encodes CASRRDRIYNEQFF.

This clone has more than one count but fewer than ten. The V call is TRBV5-4, the J call TRBJ1-1; the D gene is possibly TRBD1 (6 bases). Germline loops: CDR1 SGHNT, CDR2 YYREEE (reference sequence). Trimming left V 0 bases short and J 4 bases short, with 13 bases between. The CDR3 spans 15 residues. CDR3 sequence: CASSLAGGAGTEAFF. DNA of the CDR3: TGTGCCAGCAGCTTGGCCGGGGGGGCGGGCACTGAAGCTTTCTTT.

The genes are TRBV7-9 and TRBJ1-5, with 7 nucleotides matching TRBD1. Germline V lookup: CDR1 SEHNR, CDR2 FQNEAQ (reference sequence). The V gene end was trimmed by 5 bases and the J gene end by 4 bases; junction bases not matched to a gene: 14. The CDR3 is made up of 17 amino acids. The CDR3 DNA follows: TGTGCCAGCAGCCGTGGACAGGCTAGGGGGGAAAATCAGCCCCAGCATTTT. Amino acids: CASSRGQARGENQPQHF. The full variable domain, with the rest looked up from reference TRBV7-9 and TRBJ1-5, is DTGVSQNPRHKITKRGQNVTFRCDPISEHNRLYWYRQTLGQGPEFLTYFQNEAQLEKSRLLSDRFSAERPKGSFSTLEIQRTEQGDSAMYLCASSRGQARGENQPQHFGDGTRLSIL.

This sequence joins TRBV28 and TRBJ1-3, with D possibly matching TRBD1 (5 bases). The CDR3 covers 14 residues. V was clipped by 6 bases and J by 0 bases, with 9 bases between them. CDR1 is MDHEN, CDR2 SYDVKM, per germline. CDR3: CASRQAYSGNTIYF. CDR3 coding DNA: TGTGCCAGCAGACAGGCCTACTCTGGAAACACCATATATTTT.

The DNA for the CDR3 is TGTGCCAGCAGCTTGTCAGGGAACCAAGAGACCCAGTACTTC. It yields the protein CASSLSGNQETQYF. The rearrangement links TRBV7-6 to TRBJ2-5, with D possibly TRBD1 on 5 matching bases. Germline V lookup: CDR1 SGHVS, CDR2 FNYEAQ. This CDR3 is 14 amino acids long. The V end was cut by 3 bases, the J end by 0 bases, with 8 bases between.

This clone appeared a single time. V gene TRBV19 combines with J gene TRBJ2-2, with D possibly TRBD2 on 6 matching bases. The V end lost 4 bases, the J end lost 4 bases, and 10 bases lay between the germline ends. Germline V gene lookup returns CDR1 LNHDA and CDR2 SQIVND (reference sequence). This CDR3 is built from 14 residues. The CDR3 nucleotides read TGTGCCAGTAGTAACTTCGGGGGCACCGGGGAGCTGTTTTTT. Its translation is CASSNFGGTGELFF.

The chain has TRBV6-1 and TRBJ2-5; D unresolved. From germline, CDR1 is MNHNS and CDR2 SASEGT. There are 12 residues in the CDR3. V lost 2 bases to trimming and J lost 5 bases, with 6 bases between them. The CDR3 loop reads CASSESRETQYF. CDR3 nucleotides: TGTGCCAGCAGTGAATCCAGGGAGACCCAGTACTTC.

With respect to this clone: Because it lacks the conserved phenylalanine or tryptophan at the end, this CDR3 is likely a read error. The DNA is omitted, as the CDR3 cannot be located on it reliably, and the CDR3 follows TCRdb's listing. V is TRBV7-9 and J is TRBJ2-7; the table's TRBD1 call for D was not verified on the DNA. Including both end residues, the CDR3 is 11 amino acids long. Germline assignment: CDR1 SEHNR and CDR2 FQNEAQ (reference sequence). CDR3 amino acids: CASSSGQQVSL.

The chain employs TRBV5-1 and TRBJ1-4; a weak D match, TRBD1 (6 bases). This CDR3 is 14 amino acids long. Germline V gives CDR1 SGHRS, CDR2 YFSETQ. V lost 3 bases to trimming and J lost 8 bases, with 14 bases between them. The CDR3 DNA reads as TGCGCCAGCAGCTCAGGACAGTCAGGGGAAAAACTGTTTTTT. Translating gives CASSSGQSGEKLFF.

The chain uses TRBV6-5 and TRBJ2-6; D remains ambiguous. The CDR3 runs 15 residues. The V end lost 6 bases, the J end lost 0 bases, and 9 bases lay between the germline ends. Germline loops: CDR1 MNHEY, CDR2 SVGAGI. The DNA of the CDR3 is TGTGCCAGCAGCCCAGTACGCTCTGGGGCCAACGTCCTGACTTTC. Its protein is CASSPVRSGANVLTF.

This clone showed up just a few times. The chain uses TRBV7-8 and TRBJ1-3; D remains ambiguous. Per germline, CDR1 SGHVS and CDR2 FQNEAQ. This CDR3 comprises 13 residues. V was pared by 3 bases and J by 0 bases, with 3 bases between. The CDR3 sequence: CASSFNSGNTIYF. CDR3 nucleotide sequence: TGTGCCAGCAGCTTCAACTCTGGAAACACCATATATTTT.

The chain has TRBV5-1 and TRBJ1-6, with 8 bases aligning to TRBD1. This CDR3 region has 15 residues. Germline V lookup: CDR1 SGHRS, CDR2 YFSETQ. J was trimmed by 5 bases and V by 3 bases; bases with no gene match: 4. This CDR3 is CASSSTGADNSPLHF. CDR3 bases: TGCGCCAGCAGCTCGACAGGGGCGGATAATTCACCCCTCCACTTT.

This clone has only one observation. V usage is TRBV14 and J usage is TRBJ1-2; 8 bases are shared with TRBD1. The V and J ends lost 0 bases and 6 bases, in that order; junction bases with no gene match: 12. The V gene's germline CDR1 is SGHDN and CDR2 FVKESK. This CDR3 is built from 17 residues. In DNA form, the CDR3 reads TGTGCCAGCAGCCAAGATTACCCTAGGACAGGGCTGCATGGCTACACCTTC. Translating gives CASSQDYPRTGLHGYTF.

This chain joins TRBV7-8 and TRBJ1-1; 8 bases align to TRBD1. Germline V gene sequence: CDR1 SGHVS, CDR2 FQNEAQ. Trimming took 1 base from V and 4 from J; bases not matched to a gene: 2. CDR3 length equals 14 residues. DNA of the CDR3: TGTGCCAGCAGCTTAGGAGACAGGGGCACTGAAGCTTTCTTT. It yields the protein CASSLGDRGTEAFF.

Comments on this clone: This sample includes further DNA sequences coding for the same CDR3. The V call is TRBV6-5, the J call TRBJ1-5; D not certain. CDR1 is MNHEY and CDR2 is SVGAGI in the germline V gene. Trimming left V 5 bases short and J 4 bases short, with 6 bases between. The CDR3 runs 12 residues. In nucleotides, the CDR3 is TGTGCCAGCAGTCCACTAAATCAGCCCCAGCATTTT. It encodes CASSPLNQPQHF.

The CDR3 DNA reads as TGTGCCAGCAGCCAAGACAGGGCTGAAGCTGAAAAACTGTTTTTT. Translating it yields CASSQDRAEAEKLFF. This chain links TRBV21-1 with TRBJ1-4; the table's TRBD1 call for D was not verified on the DNA. TRBV21-1 counts as a pseudogene. The CDR3 contains 15 residues.